This T cell receptor (beta chain) was captured in a study of blood T cells in healthy people across ages. The sample, about 10 milliliters of peripheral blood, was drawn from each donor. This clonotype was seen many times. Combining a sample-barcoded 5' primer with a J-beta primer mix, a second PCR ran for roughly 7 to 11 cycles. In TCRdb, the 5' RACE reads were re-called with MiXCR into one record per CDR3 protein. The sample yields about 1.7 million distinct CDR3 sequences, 28% seen once. The CDR3 runs 13 residues. Trimming took 5 bases from V and 6 from J, leaving 11 bases between them. Germline CDR1 SGHTA, CDR2 FQGNSA.

The chain recombines TRBV7-2 with TRBJ2-1, with D perhaps matching TRBD1 (6 bases). The clonotype originates from a woman in her 30s in good health. The sequencing sample was made of blood. The CDR3 nucleotides read TGTGCCAGCAGCCCCCCGACAGGCAATGAGCAGTTCTTC. This codes for CASSPPTGNEQFF.